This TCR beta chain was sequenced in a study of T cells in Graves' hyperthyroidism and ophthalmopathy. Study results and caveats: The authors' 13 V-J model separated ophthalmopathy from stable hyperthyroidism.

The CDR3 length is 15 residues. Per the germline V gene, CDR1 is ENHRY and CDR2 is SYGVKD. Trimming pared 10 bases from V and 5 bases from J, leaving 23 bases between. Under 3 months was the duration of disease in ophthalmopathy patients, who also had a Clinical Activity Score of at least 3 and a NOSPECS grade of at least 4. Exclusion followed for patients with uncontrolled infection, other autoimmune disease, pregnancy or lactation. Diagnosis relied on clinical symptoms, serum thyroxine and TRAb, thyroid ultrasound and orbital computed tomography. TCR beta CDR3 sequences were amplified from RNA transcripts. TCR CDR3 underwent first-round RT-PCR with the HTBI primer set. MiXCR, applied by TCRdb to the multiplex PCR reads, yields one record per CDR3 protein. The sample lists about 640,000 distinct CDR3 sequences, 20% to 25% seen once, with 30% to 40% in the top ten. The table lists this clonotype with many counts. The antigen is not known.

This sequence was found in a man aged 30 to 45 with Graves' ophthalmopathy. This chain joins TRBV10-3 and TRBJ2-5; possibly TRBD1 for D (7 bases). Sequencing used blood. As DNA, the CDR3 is TGTGCCACCTCCTTGGGGGACAGTGGAGGGGAGACCCAGTACTTC. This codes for CATSLGDSGGETQYF.